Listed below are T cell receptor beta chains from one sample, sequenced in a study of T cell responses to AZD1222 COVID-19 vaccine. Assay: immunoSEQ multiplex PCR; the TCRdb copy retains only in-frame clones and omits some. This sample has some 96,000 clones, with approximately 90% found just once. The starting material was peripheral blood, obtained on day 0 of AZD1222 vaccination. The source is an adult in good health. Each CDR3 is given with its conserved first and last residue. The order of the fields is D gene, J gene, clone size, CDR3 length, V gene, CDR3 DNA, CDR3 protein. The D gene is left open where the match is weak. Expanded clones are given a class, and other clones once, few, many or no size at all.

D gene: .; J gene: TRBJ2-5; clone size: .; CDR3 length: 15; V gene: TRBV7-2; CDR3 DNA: TGTGCCAGCAGCTTCTGGCCAGCTGCCCAAGAGACCCAGTACTTC; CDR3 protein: CASSFWPAAQETQYF
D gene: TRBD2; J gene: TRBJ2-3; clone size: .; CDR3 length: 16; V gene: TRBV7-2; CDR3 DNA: TGTGCCAGCAGCTTGACTAGCGGGAGCCCTCCAGATACGCAGTATTTT; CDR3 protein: CASSLTSGSPPDTQYF
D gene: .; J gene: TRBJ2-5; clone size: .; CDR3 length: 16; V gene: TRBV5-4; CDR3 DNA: TGTGCCAGCAGCTTGCTGGCGGACATGGAGGGGGAGACCCAGTACTTC; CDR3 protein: CASSLLADMEGETQYF
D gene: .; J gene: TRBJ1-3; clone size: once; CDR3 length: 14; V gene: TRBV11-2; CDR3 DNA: TGTGCCAGCATTGACCAGAGCTCTGGAAACACCATATATTTT; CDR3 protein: CASIDQSSGNTIYF
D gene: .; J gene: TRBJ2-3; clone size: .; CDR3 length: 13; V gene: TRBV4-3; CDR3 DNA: TGCGCCAGCAGCCGAGTGTGGTCAGATACGCAGTATTTT; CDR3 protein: CASSRVWSDTQYF
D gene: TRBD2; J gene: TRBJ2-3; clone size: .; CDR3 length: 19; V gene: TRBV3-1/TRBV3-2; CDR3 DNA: TGTGCCAGCAGCCAAGATGGGACTAGCGGGAGGGCCACCACAGATACGCAGTATTTT; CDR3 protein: CASSQDGTSGRATTDTQYF
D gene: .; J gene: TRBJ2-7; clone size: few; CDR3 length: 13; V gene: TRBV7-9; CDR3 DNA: TGTGCCAGCAGCCCGGACACCTCCTACGAGCAGTACTTC; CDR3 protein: CASSPDTSYEQYF
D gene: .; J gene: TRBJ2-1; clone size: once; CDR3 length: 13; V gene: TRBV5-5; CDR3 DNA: TGTGCCAGCAGCTTAGAACTCCCCAATGAGCAGTTCTTC; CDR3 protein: CASSLELPNEQFF
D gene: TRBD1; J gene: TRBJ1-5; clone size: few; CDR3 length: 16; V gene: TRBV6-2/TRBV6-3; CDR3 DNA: TGTGCCAGCAGTGCGGGACAGAGTAATAGCAATCAGCCCCAGCATTTT; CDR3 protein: CASSAGQSNSNQPQHF
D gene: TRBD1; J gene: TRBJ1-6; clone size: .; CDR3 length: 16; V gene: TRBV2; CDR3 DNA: TGTGCCAGCACCGGGACAGTTAGCTCCTATAATTCACCCCTCCACTTT; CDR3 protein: CASTGTVSSYNSPLHF
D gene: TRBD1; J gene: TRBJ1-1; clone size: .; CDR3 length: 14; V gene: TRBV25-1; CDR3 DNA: TGTGCCAGCAGCTTACAGGGGATGAACACTGAAGCTTTCTTT; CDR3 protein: CASSLQGMNTEAFF
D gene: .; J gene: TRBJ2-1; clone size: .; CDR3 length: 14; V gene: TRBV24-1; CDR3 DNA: TGTGCCACCAGTGACTCCACTGGCAGAAATGAGCAGTTCTTC; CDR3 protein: CATSDSTGRNEQFF
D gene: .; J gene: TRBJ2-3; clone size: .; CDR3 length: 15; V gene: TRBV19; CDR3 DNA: TGTGCCAGTAGTATGGCGGGTCGGGGCACAGATACGCAGTATTTT; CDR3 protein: CASSMAGRGTDTQYF
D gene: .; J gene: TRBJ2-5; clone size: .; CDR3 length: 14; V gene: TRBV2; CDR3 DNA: TGTGCCAGCAGTGGACGGGACTTCCTCCTACCCCAGTACTTC; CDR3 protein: CASSGRDFLLPQYF
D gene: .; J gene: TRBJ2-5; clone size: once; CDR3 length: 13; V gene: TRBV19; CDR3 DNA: TGTGCCAGTAGGCCGGACAGTCAAGAGACCCAGTACTTC; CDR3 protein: CASRPDSQETQYF
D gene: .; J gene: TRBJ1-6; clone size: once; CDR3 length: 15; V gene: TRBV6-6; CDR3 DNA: TGTGCCAGCAGTTACTTACAGGATTCTAATTCACCCCTCCACTTT; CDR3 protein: CASSYLQDSNSPLHF